This T cell receptor (beta chain) was observed in a study of cytomegalovirus exposure and HLA in healthy donors. Study-level points and caveats: Beyond CMV serostatus, there was no information to go on about immune exposure.

Vbeta (60) and Jbeta (13) primers were used in the PCR. Repertoires were generated with immunoSEQ multiplex PCR, while TCRdb's copy carries only in-frame clones and drops some. The data contain fewer than 70,000 clones, about 73% of them seen just once; the ten biggest clones take up roughly 11%. Everyone who donated was a healthy bone marrow donor. A remark on this clone: The target antigen is unknown.

The TCR was taken from a woman aged 55 to 70 in good health and CMV-seropositive. The specimen sequenced was PBMCs.

The CDR3 DNA follows: TGTGCCACCGGGGACAGGAACACTGAAGCTTTCTTT. This gives the protein CATGDRNTEAFF. This rearrangement joins TRBV19 to TRBJ1-1, with 7 bases aligning to TRBD1. The CDR3 runs 12 residues. V gave up 10 bases and J gave up 1 base; unmatched junction bases: 3. CDR1 and CDR2 (germline): LNHDA, SQIVND (reference sequence).